This TCR beta chain originates from a study of cytomegalovirus exposure and HLA in healthy donors. Each of the donors was a healthy bone marrow donor. The PCR ran on 60 Vbeta and 13 Jbeta primers. Measured with immunoSEQ multiplex PCR; TCRdb has only the in-frame clones, and not every one. The sample holds about 160,000 clones, roughly 75% seen once. Germline CDR1 GTSNPN, CDR2 SVGIG (reference sequence). The CDR3 spans 14 residues. V was pared by 3 bases and J by 8 bases, with 8 bases of the junction left unmatched. Turning to this clone: Its antigen remains unidentified.

Study conclusions and caveats: Testing in vitro showed a few CMV-associated chains specific for CMV antigens.

This chain connects TRBV30 to TRBJ2-1; TRBD2 matches at 9 bases. Sequencing input: PBMCs. The clonotype comes from a man younger than 30 in good health and CMV-seronegative. The CDR3 loop reads CAWRTGTSLYEQFF. The CDR3 DNA reads as TGTGCCTGGAGAACCGGGACTAGCCTCTATGAGCAGTTCTTC.